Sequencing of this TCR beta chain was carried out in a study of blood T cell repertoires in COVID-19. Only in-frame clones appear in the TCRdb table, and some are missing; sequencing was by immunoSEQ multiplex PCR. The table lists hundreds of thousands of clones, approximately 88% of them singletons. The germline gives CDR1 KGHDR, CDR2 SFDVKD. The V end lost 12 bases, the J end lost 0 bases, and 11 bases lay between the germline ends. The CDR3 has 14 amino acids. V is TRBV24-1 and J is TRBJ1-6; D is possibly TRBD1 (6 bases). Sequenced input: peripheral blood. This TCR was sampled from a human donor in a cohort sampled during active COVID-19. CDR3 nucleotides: TGTGCCTCTCAGGGGAGCTCCTATAATTCACCCCTCCACTTT. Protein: CASQGSSYNSPLHF.